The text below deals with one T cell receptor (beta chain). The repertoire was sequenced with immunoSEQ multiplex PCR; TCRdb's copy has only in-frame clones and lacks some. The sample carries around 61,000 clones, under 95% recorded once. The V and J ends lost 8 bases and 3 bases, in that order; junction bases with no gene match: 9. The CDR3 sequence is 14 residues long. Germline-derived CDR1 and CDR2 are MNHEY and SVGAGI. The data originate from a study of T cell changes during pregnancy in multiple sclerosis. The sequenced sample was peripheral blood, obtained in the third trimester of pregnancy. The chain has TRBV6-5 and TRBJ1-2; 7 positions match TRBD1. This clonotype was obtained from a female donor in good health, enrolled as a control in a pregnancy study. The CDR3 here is CASSLSGTDYGYTF. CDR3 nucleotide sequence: TGTGCCAGCTCGTTAAGTGGGACAGACTATGGCTACACCTTC.